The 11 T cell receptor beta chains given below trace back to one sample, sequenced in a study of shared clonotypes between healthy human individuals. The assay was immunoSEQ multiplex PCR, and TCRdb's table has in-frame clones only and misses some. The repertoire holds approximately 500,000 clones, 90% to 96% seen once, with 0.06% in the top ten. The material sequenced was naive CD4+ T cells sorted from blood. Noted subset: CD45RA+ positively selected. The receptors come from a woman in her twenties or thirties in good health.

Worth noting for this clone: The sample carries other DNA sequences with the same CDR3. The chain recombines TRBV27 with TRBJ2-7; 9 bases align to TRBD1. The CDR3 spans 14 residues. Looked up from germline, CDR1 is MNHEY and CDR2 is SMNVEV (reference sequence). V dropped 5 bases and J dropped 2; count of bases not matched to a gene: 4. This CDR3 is CASSPGQGAYEQYF. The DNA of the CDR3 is TGTGCCAGCAGTCCGGGACAGGGCGCCTACGAGCAGTACTTC.

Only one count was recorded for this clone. Here the CDR3 DNA reads TGTGCCAGCAGTTTATTAGCAGGGGGGACTTTCTTT. Its protein product is CASSLLAGGTFF. The genes are TRBV28 and TRBJ1-1; 7 bases agree with TRBD1. V lost 1 base to trimming and J lost 12 bases; unmatched junction nucleotides: 5. Per germline, CDR1 MDHEN and CDR2 SYDVKM. The CDR3 sequence is 12 residues long.

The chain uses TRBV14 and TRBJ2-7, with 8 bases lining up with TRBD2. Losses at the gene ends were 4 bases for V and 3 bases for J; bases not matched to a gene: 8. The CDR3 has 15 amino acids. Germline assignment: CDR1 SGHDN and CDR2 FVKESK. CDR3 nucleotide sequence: TGTGCCAGCAGCCTTATAGCGGGGACGCACTACGAGCAGTACTTC. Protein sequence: CASSLIAGTHYEQYF.

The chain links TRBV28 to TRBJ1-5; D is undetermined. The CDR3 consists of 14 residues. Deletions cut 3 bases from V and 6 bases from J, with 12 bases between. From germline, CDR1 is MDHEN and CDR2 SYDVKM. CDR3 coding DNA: TGTGCCAGCAGTTTGTTCCAGACTCGTCAGCCCCAGCATTTT. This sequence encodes CASSLFQTRQPQHF. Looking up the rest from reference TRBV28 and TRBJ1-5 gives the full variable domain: DVKVTQSSRYLVKRTGEKVFLECVQDMDHENMFWYRQDPGLGLRLIYFSYDVKMKEKGDIPEGYSVSREKKERFSLILESASTNQTSMYLCASSLFQTRQPQHFGDGTRLSIL.

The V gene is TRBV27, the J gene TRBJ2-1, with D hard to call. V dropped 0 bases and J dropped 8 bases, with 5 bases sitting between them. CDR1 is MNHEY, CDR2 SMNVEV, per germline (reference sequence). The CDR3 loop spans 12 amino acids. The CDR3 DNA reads TGTGCCAGCAGTTTATCAGGGTATGAGCAGTTCTTC. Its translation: CASSLSGYEQFF.

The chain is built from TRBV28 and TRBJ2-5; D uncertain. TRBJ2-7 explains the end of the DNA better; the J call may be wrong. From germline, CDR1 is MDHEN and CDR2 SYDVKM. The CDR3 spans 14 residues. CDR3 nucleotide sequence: TGTGCCAGCACCCCCGTAGCCAGCACCTACGAGCAGTACTTC. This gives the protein CASTPVASTYEQYF.

The CDR3 spells CASSSASEQFF. The DNA of the CDR3 is TGTGCCAGCAGCTCGGCCAGTGAGCAGTTCTTC. The chain combines TRBV6-6 with TRBJ2-1; D unclear. CDR3 size: 11 residues. Germline CDR1 and CDR2: MNHNY and SVGAGI (reference sequence). V was clipped by 6 bases and J by 9 bases, with 9 bases between them.

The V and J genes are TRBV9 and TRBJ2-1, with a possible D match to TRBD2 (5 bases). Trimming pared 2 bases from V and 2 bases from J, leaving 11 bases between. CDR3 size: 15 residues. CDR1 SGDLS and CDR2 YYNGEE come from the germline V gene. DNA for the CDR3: TGTGCCAGCAGCGTCCCCGGGGAGACCTACAATGAGCAGTTCTTC. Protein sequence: CASSVPGETYNEQFF. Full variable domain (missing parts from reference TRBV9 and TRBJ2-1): DSGVTQTPKHLITATGQRVTLRCSPRSGDLSVYWYQQSLDQGLQFLIQYYNGEERAKGNILERFSAQQFPDLHSELNLSSLELGDSALYFCASSVPGETYNEQFFGPGTRLTVL.

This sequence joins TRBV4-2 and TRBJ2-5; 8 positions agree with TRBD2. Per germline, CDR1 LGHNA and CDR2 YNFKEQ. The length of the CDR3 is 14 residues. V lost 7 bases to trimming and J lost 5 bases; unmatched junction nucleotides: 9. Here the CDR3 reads CASNPREGEETQYF. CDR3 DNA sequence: TGTGCCAGCAACCCTCGGGAGGGGGAGGAGACCCAGTACTTC.

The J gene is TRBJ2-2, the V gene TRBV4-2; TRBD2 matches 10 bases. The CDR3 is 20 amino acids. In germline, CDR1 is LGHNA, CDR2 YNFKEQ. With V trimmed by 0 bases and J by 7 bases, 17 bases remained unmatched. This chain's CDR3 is CASSQDWASGSVVFDGELFF. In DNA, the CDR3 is TGTGCCAGCAGCCAAGATTGGGCTAGCGGGAGCGTCGTGTTTGACGGGGAGCTGTTTTTT.

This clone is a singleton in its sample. CDR3 protein: CASSPDRGRNGYTF. The CDR3 DNA sequence: TGTGCCAGCTCACCGGACAGGGGAAGGAATGGCTACACCTTC. The genes are TRBV18 and TRBJ1-2; 9 bases align to TRBD1. Germline CDR1 is KGHSH and CDR2 is LQKENI. V dropped 3 bases and J dropped 6; count of bases not matched to a gene: 5. CDR3 length equals 14 residues.